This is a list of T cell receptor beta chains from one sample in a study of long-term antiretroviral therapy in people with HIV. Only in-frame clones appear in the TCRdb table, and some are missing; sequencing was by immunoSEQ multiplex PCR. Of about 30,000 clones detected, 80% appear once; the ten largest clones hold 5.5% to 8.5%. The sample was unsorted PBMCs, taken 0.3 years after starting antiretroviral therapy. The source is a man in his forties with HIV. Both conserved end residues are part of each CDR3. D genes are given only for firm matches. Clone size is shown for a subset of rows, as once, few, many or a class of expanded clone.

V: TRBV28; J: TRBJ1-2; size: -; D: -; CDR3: CASLDSRNYGYTF; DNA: TGTGCCAGCCTGGACAGCAGGAACTATGGCTACACCTTC
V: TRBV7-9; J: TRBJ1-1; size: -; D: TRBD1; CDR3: CASSYRQGVGGAFF; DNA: TGTGCCAGCAGCTACAGACAGGGGGTTGGGGGAGCTTTCTTT
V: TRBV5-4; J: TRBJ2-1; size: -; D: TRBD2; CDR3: CASSPGLAGHNEQFF; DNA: TGTGCCAGCAGCCCCGGACTAGCGGGTCACAATGAGCAGTTCTTC
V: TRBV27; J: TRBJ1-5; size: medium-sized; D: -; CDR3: CASSRGVDQPQHF; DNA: TGTGCCAGCAGTCGGGGAGTGGATCAGCCCCAGCATTTT
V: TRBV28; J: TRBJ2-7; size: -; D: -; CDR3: CASSTGRRAEQYF; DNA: TGTGCCAGCAGTACAGGGAGGAGGGCCGAGCAGTACTTC
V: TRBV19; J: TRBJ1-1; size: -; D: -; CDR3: CASIPRAGGTEAFF; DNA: TGTGCCAGTATCCCTAGGGCAGGCGGGACTGAAGCTTTCTTT
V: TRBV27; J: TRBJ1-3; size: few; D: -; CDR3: CASSLGPLSGNTIYF; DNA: TGTGCCAGCAGTTTAGGCCCGCTCTCTGGAAACACCATATATTTT
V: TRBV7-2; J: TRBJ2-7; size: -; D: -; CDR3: CASSQTGFSYEQYF; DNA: TGTGCCAGCAGCCAAACGGGGTTCTCCTACGAGCAGTACTTC
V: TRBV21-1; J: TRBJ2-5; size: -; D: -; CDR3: CASQSGQRKETQYF; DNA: TGTGCCAGCCAGTCAGGCCAGCGGAAAGAGACCCAGTACTTC
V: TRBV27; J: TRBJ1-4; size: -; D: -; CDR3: CASSLVSYPATNEKLFF; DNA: TGTGCCAGCAGTTTAGTTTCATACCCTGCAACTAATGAAAAACTGTTTTTT
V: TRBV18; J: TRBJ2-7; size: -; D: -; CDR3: CASSPDDSPGSYEQYF; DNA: TGTGCCAGCTCACCAGACGACAGTCCCGGCTCCTACGAGCAGTACTTC
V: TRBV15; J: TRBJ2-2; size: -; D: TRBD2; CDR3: CATSGGLAGAPGELFF; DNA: TGTGCCACCAGCGGAGGACTAGCGGGAGCCCCCGGGGAGCTGTTTTTT
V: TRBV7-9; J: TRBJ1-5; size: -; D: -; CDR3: CASSLAGGENQPQHF; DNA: TGTGCCAGCAGCTTAGCAGGGGGGGAGAATCAGCCCCAGCATTTT
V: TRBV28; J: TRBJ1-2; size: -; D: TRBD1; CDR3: CASSLGTGGFYGYTF; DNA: TGTGCCAGCAGCCTCGGGACAGGGGGCTTCTATGGCTACACCTTC
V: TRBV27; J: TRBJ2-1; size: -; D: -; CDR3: CASSFSLKAGEQFF; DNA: TGTGCCAGCAGTTTCTCCCTCAAGGCGGGGGAGCAGTTCTTC
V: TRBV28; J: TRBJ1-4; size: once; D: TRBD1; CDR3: CASRNQGAGEKKLFF; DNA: TGTGCCAGCAGAAACCAGGGGGCGGGGGAGAAAAAACTGTTTTTT
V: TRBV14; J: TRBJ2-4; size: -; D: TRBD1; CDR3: CASSPPGTGKNIQYF; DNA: TGTGCCAGCAGCCCTCCCGGGACAGGGAAAAACATTCAGTACTTC
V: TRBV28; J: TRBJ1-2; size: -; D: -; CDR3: CASSLERLDGYTF; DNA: TGTGCCAGCAGTTTGGAGAGATTGGATGGCTACACCTTC
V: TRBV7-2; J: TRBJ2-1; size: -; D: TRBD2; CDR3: CASSSPGLAAPSSYNEQFF; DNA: TGTGCCAGCAGCTCCCCGGGACTAGCGGCACCGAGCTCCTACAATGAGCAGTTCTTC
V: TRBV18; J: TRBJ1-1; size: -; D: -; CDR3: CASSGDANTEAFF; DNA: TGTGCCAGCTCCGGAGACGCGAACACTGAAGCTTTCTTT
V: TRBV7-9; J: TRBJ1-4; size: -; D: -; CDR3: CASRRDLSTNEKLFF; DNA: TGTGCCAGCAGACGGGACCTTTCAACTAATGAAAAACTGTTTTTT
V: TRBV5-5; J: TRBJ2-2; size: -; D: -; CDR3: CASSMDPWGTGELFF; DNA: TGTGCCAGCAGCATGGACCCCTGGGGGACCGGGGAGCTGTTTTTT
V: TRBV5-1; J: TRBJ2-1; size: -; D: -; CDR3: CASSLRRSSYNEQFF; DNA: TGCGCCAGCAGCTTGAGACGGAGCTCCTACAATGAGCAGTTCTTC
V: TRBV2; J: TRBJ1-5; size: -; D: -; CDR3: CASSLSLHSNQPQHF; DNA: TGTGCCAGCAGTTTATCCCTACATAGCAATCAGCCCCAGCATTTT
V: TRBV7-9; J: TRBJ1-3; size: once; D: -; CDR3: CASSLAARRGNTIYF; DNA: TGTGCCAGCAGCTTAGCGGCGCGCCGGGGAAACACCATATATTTT
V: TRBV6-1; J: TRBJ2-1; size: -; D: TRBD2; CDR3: CASSEGTSAYNEQFF; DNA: TGTGCCAGCAGTGAAGGGACTAGCGCTTACAATGAGCAGTTCTTC
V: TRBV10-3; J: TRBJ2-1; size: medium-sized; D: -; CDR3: CAISGADSPYNEQFF; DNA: TGTGCCATCAGTGGAGCGGATTCACCCTACAATGAGCAGTTCTTC
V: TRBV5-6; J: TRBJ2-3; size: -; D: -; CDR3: CASSFLGTQYF; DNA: TGTGCCAGCAGCTTTCTTGGTACGCAGTATTTT
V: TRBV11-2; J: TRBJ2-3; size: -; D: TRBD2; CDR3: CASSPGTSADTQYF; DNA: TGTGCCAGCAGCCCTGGGACTAGCGCAGATACGCAGTATTTT
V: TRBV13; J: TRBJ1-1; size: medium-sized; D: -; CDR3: CASSQDTEAFF; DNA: TGTGCCAGCAGCCAAGACACTGAAGCTTTCTTT
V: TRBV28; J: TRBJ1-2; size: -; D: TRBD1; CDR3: CASSPPGQTYNYGYTF; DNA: TGTGCCAGCAGTCCTCCGGGACAGACCTATAACTATGGCTACACCTTC
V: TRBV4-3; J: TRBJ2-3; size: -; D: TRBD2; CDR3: CASSLGTSGGRDTQYF; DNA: TGCGCCAGCAGCCTTGGGACTAGCGGGGGGAGGGATACGCAGTATTTT
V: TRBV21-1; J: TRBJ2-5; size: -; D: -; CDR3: CASSKARTGGGETQYF; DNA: TGTGCCAGCAGCAAAGCCAGGACAGGGGGAGGGGAGACCCAGTACTTC
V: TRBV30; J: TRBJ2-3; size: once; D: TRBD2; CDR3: CAWRAGLAATDTQYF; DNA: TGTGCCTGGAGGGCAGGACTAGCAGCCACAGATACGCAGTATTTT
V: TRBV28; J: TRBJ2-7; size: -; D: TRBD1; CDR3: CASSLLSRDRDRAYEQYF; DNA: TGTGCCAGCAGTTTATTGTCCCGGGACAGGGACCGGGCCTACGAGCAGTACTTC
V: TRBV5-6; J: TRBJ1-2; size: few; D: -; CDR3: CASSLVQDRLGYTF; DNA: TGTGCCAGCAGCTTGGTTCAGGATCGGCTGGGCTACACCTTC
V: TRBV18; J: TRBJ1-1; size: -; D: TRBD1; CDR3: CASSPSGGWDTEAFF; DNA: TGTGCCAGCTCACCATCAGGGGGCTGGGACACTGAAGCTTTCTTT
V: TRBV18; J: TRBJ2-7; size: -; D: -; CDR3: CASSPVGSEQYF; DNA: TGTGCCAGCTCCCCGGTAGGGAGCGAGCAGTACTTC
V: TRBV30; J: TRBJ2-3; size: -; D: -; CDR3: CAWSVEDTQYF; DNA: TGTGCCTGGAGTGTCGAGGATACGCAGTATTTT
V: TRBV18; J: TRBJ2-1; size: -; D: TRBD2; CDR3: CASYKRGGQWDEQFF; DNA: TGTGCCAGCTACAAGCGGGGGGGACAATGGGATGAGCAGTTCTTC
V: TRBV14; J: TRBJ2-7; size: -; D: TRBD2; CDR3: CASSQVFAGGYYEQYF; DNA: TGTGCCAGCAGCCAAGTTTTTGCGGGAGGGTACTACGAGCAGTACTTC
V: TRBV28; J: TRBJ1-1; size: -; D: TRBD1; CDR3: CASIDRGVPEAFF; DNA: TGTGCCAGCATCGACAGGGGAGTCCCTGAAGCTTTCTTT
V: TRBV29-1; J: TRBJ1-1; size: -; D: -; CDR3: CSAKGGQTTEAFF; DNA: TGCAGCGCCAAAGGGGGTCAGACCACTGAAGCTTTCTTT
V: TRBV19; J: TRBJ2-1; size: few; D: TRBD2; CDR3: CASTEAGGGYNEQFF; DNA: TGTGCCAGTACGGAGGCGGGAGGAGGCTACAATGAGCAGTTCTTC
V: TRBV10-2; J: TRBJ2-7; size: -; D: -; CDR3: CASSEGSTYEQYF; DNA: TGCGCCAGCAGTGAAGGAAGCACCTACGAGCAGTACTTC
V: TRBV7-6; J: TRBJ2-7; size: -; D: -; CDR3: CASSLSGLSEQYF; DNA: TGTGCCAGCAGCTTATCTGGGCTCTCCGAGCAGTACTTC
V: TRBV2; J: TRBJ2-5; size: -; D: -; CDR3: CASGGQETQYF; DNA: TGTGCCAGTGGGGGACAAGAGACCCAGTACTTC
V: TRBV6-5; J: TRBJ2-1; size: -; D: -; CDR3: CASGDGVAAYNEQFF; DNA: TGTGCCAGCGGAGATGGTGTAGCGGCCTACAATGAGCAGTTCTTC
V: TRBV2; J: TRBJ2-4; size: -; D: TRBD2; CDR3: CASGGEAIQYF; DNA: TGTGCCAGCGGGGGGGAGGCCATTCAGTACTTC
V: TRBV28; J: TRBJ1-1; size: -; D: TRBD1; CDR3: CATVPGGGTEAFF; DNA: TGTGCCACCGTTCCAGGGGGAGGAACTGAAGCTTTCTTT
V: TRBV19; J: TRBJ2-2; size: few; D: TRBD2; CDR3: CASSKAGVGTGELFF; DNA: TGTGCCAGTAGTAAGGCGGGAGTAGGAACCGGGGAGCTGTTTTTT
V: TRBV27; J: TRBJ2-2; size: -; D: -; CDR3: CASSLSAGTGELFF; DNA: TGTGCCAGCAGTTTATCGGCAGGAACCGGGGAGCTGTTTTTT
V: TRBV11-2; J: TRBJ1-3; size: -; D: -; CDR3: CASSLSEPGSGNTIYF; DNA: TGTGCCAGCAGCCTCTCGGAGCCGGGTTCTGGAAACACCATATATTTT
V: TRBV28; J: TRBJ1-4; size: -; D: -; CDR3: CASSFRRGNEKLFF; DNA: TGTGCCAGCAGTTTTAGGAGGGGAAATGAAAAACTGTTTTTT
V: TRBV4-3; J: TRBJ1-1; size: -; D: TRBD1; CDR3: CASSQDQGGDTEAFF; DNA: TGCGCCAGCAGCCAAGATCAGGGGGGGGACACTGAAGCTTTCTTT
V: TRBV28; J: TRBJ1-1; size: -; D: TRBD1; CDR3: CASSRWGQGAKAEAFF; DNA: TGTGCCAGCAGCCGCTGGGGACAGGGGGCGAAGGCTGAAGCTTTCTTT